Shown below are 15 T cell receptor beta chains from a single sample sequenced in a study of blood T cell repertoires in COVID-19. The table came from immunoSEQ multiplex PCR; TCRdb's copy has only in-frame clones and leaves some out. In the table there are roughly 250,000 clones, roughly 80% of which are singletons. Input material: peripheral blood. The receptors derive from a woman in her fifties or sixties with active or convalescent COVID-19.

The rearrangement uses TRBV5-4 and TRBJ1-1, with 7 bases aligning to TRBD1. The CDR3 runs to 14 residues. Germline V gene sequence: CDR1 SGHNT, CDR2 YYREEE (reference sequence). Trimming at V came to 2 bases and at J to 3 bases, leaving 4 bases not matched to a gene. CDR3 DNA sequence: TGTGCCAGCAGCTTTCTAGGGGGCGACACTGAAGCTTTCTTT. Translated: CASSFLGGDTEAFF.

This chain links TRBV4-1 with TRBJ1-5, with TRBD1 matching over 10 bases. V gave up 3 bases and J gave up 1 base; unmatched junction bases: 3. The germline CDR1 and CDR2 sequences are MGHRA and YSYEKL. This CDR3 region has 16 residues. The CDR3 DNA reads TGCGCCAGCAGCCAGACAGGGGGCTGGAGCAATCAGCCCCAGCATTTT. It encodes CASSQTGGWSNQPQHF.

The V call is TRBV7-8, the J call TRBJ2-1; 11 nucleotides match TRBD2. CDR1 and CDR2 from the germline V gene are SGHVS and FQNEAQ. The trim removed 5 bases at V and 13 bases at J, leaving 10 bases unmatched. CDR3 length: 14 residues. The CDR3 sequence is CASSPETSGVPQFF. The CDR3 nucleotides are TGTGCCAGCAGCCCGGAGACTAGCGGGGTCCCTCAGTTCTTC.

The J gene is TRBJ2-7, the V gene TRBV5-1; D may be TRBD1 (6 bases). The CDR3 covers 15 residues. Germline V CDR1 and CDR2: SGHRS, YFSETQ. V lost 2 bases and J 0 bases, leaving 12 bases between the germline ends. This chain's CDR3 is CASSFVTGPSYEQYF. CDR3 in DNA: TGCGCCAGCAGCTTTGTAACAGGGCCCTCCTACGAGCAGTACTTC.

CDR3 nucleotides: TGTGCCAGCAGCTTTGATCCACGGGGATCGGGAAACTATGGCTACACCTTC. This codes for CASSFDPRGSGNYGYTF. This chain uses TRBV7-2 with TRBJ1-2; no clear D gene. Per germline, CDR1 SGHTA and CDR2 FQGNSA. This CDR3 is built from 17 residues. V lost 3 bases, J lost 2 bases, and 19 bases lay in between.

The count of this clone is one. The chain uses TRBV5-1 and TRBJ2-3; D is unclear. V gave up 6 bases and J gave up 1 base, with 9 bases separating them. CDR3 length equals 13 residues. The germline V gene has CDR1 SGHRS and CDR2 YFSETQ. This chain's CDR3 is CASNWQGTDTQYF. In DNA, the CDR3 is TGCGCCAGCAATTGGCAGGGCACAGATACGCAGTATTTT.

This chain links TRBV7-9 with TRBJ1-1; D is unclear. The germline V gene has CDR1 SEHNR and CDR2 FQNEAQ (reference sequence). V shed 5 bases and J shed 1 base, with 11 bases lying between them. CDR3 length: 14 amino acids. The DNA of the CDR3 is TGTGCCAGCAGCCTCGGCGGAAGGAACACTGAAGCTTTCTTT. Protein: CASSLGGRNTEAFF.

This chain joins TRBV7-9 and TRBJ2-2; perhaps TRBD2 as D (5 bases). Germline V gene sequence: CDR1 SEHNR, CDR2 FQNEAQ (reference sequence). The CDR3 runs 15 residues. V gave up 4 bases and J gave up 5 bases, with 14 bases separating them. The CDR3 loop is CASSSGQPGTGELFF. CDR3 in DNA: TGTGCCAGCAGCTCCGGCCAGCCGGGGACCGGGGAGCTGTTTTTT.

V gene TRBV7-9 combines with J gene TRBJ1-2; TRBD1 aligns across 11 bases. The V gene end was trimmed by 1 base and the J gene end by 4 bases; junction bases not matched to a gene: 2. In germline, CDR1 is SEHNR, CDR2 FQNEAQ (reference sequence). The CDR3 runs 15 residues. Here the CDR3 DNA reads TGTGCCAGCAGCTTAGATGGGACAGGGGGCTATGGCTACACCTTC. Translated, it gives CASSLDGTGGYGYTF.

A note on this clone: The sample has other DNA sequences that encode this CDR3 too. The rearrangement uses TRBV7-3 and TRBJ2-2; D may be TRBD1 (5 bases). This CDR3 comprises 13 residues. Germline CDR1 and CDR2: SGHTA and FQGTGA. With 6 bases removed from V and 1 base from J, the gap between germline ends came to 6 bases. The CDR3 DNA is TGTGCCAGCAGAGACAGGAACACCGGGGAGCTGTTTTTT. It translates to CASRDRNTGELFF.

Only one count was recorded for this clone. The rearrangement uses TRBV7-3 and TRBJ1-2, with TRBD1 matching over 7 bases. Germline V gene sequence: CDR1 SGHTA, CDR2 FQGTGA. This CDR3 region has 15 residues. V lost 5 bases and J lost 7; bases outside the gene matches: 13. DNA of the CDR3: TGTGCCAGCAGCCCAACCCGGGACAGCCCGCTTGGCTACACCTTC. Its protein product is CASSPTRDSPLGYTF.

The chain links TRBV19 to TRBJ1-1; a weak D match, TRBD1 (5 bases). V was trimmed by 4 bases and J by 0 bases, leaving 15 bases between them. This CDR3 comprises 16 residues. The germline V gene encodes CDR1 LNHDA and CDR2 SQIVND (reference sequence). The CDR3 region has the DNA TGTGCCAGTAGTAAGGCAGGGATCATCATGAACACTGAAGCTTTCTTT. Translated, it gives CASSKAGIIMNTEAFF.

The CDR3 loop reads CASTQGLYSGANVLTF. The CDR3 coding sequence is TGTGCCAGCACGCAGGGATTATACTCTGGGGCCAACGTCCTGACTTTC. The rearrangement joins TRBV3-1 (or the pseudogene TRBV3-2) to TRBJ2-6, with D perhaps TRBD1 (5 bases). This CDR3 has 16 amino acids. Germline values: CDR1 LGHDT, CDR2 YNNKEL (reference sequence). Trimming stripped 7 bases from V and 0 bases from J, with 13 bases between.

V and J are TRBV11-2 and TRBJ2-2; D uncertain. Between the trimmed V and J ends, which lost 1 base and 6 bases, there was a span of 6 bases. The germline V gene encodes CDR1 SGHAT and CDR2 FQNNGV. CDR3 length: 13 amino acids. The CDR3 nucleotides read TGTGCCAGCAGCTTAGTACTCGCCGGGGAGCTGTTTTTT. Amino acids: CASSLVLAGELFF.

CDR3 nucleotide sequence: TGTGCCAGCAGTGAAGGCTCGACACCCCACTCTGGAAACACCATATATTTT. Its protein product is CASSEGSTPHSGNTIYF. The chain is built from TRBV6-1 and TRBJ1-3; D gene unclear. Germline-derived CDR1 and CDR2 are MNHNS and SASEGT. V shed 1 base and J shed 0 bases, with 13 bases lying between them. CDR3 length: 17 residues.